This T cell receptor beta chain appears in the sequencing data of a study of response to subunit inactivated influenza vaccine. Regarding the study as a whole: Authors suggested few new T cells are recruited by each seasonal influenza vaccination.

TCRdb processed the RT-PCR reads anew with MiXCR; each CDR3 protein has one entry. The data hold roughly 650,000 distinct CDR3 sequences, with 12% to 15% observed a single time. Points on this clonotype: The antigen is unknown.

Trimming took 2 bases from V and 8 from J, leaving 10 bases between them. Per germline, CDR1 MDHEN and CDR2 SYDVKM. The CDR3 length is 13 residues. The clonotype was recovered from a man aged 45-65 years who received an inactivated influenza vaccine. This chain links TRBV28 with TRBJ2-1; the D is unclear. This sample comprised PBMCs from blood, obtained roughly 2 weeks before vaccination. CDR3 sequence (DNA): TGTGCCAGCAGTTTACCCCGGGTGGATGAGCAGTTCTTC. As protein: CASSLPRVDEQFF. The full variable domain, completed using reference TRBV28 and TRBJ2-1, is DVKVTQSSRYLVKRTGEKVFLECVQDMDHENMFWYRQDPGLGLRLIYFSYDVKMKEKGDIPEGYSVSREKKERFSLILESASTNQTSMYLCASSLPRVDEQFFGPGTRLTVL.